This T cell receptor (beta chain) stems from a study of blood T cell repertoires in COVID-19. Study-level background: PBMCs, B-cell-depleted T cells, or T cells were the source of the cDNA or gDNA that made up the material.

The CDR3 length is 15 residues. Germline CDR1 SGHRS, CDR2 YFSETQ. V dropped 0 bases and J dropped 5; count of bases not matched to a gene: 7. Assay: immunoSEQ multiplex PCR; the TCRdb copy retains only in-frame clones and omits some. The repertoire holds over 110,000 clones, with about 87% as singletons. The TCR originated in a woman aged 45-60 years with acute or convalescent COVID-19. The genes are TRBV5-1 and TRBJ2-5, with 7 bases that match TRBD2. Source material: peripheral blood. CDR3 bases: TGCGCCAGCAGCTTGGCCGGGACTACCTTCGAGACCCAGTACTTC. It specifies CASSLAGTTFETQYF.